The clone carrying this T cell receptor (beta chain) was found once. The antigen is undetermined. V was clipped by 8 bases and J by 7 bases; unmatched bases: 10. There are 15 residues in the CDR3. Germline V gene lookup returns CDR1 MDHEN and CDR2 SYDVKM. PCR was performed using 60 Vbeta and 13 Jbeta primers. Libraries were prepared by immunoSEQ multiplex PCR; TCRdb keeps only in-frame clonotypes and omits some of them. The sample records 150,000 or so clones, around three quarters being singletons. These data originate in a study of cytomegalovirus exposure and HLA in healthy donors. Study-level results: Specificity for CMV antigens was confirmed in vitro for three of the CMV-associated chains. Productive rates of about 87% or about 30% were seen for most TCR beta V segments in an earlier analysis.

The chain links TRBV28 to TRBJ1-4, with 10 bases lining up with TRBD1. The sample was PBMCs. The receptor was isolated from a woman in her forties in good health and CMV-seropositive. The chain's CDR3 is CASRGQGDGSEKLFF. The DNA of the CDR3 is TGTGCCAGCCGCGGACAGGGGGACGGCAGTGAAAAACTGTTTTTT.